The 27 T cell receptor beta chains in this list originate from one sample, sequenced in a study of blood T cell repertoires in COVID-19. Sequencing used immunoSEQ multiplex PCR; TCRdb keeps in-frame clones, though not all of them. The repertoire consists of 200,000 to 250,000 clones, with about 84% occurring once and the leading ten covering around 13%. Specimen: peripheral blood. The receptors shown here come from a human donor in a cohort sampled during active COVID-19.

This clone occurred once. The chain carries TRBV5-6 and TRBJ1-1; 7 positions agree with TRBD1. The CDR3 is 13 amino acids. Germline trimming cut 4 bases from V and 11 bases from J; bases unmatched to any gene: 11. Germline CDR1 reads SGHDT; CDR2 reads YYEEEE. CDR3 residues: CASSRTGSAMAFF. The CDR3 DNA sequence: TGTGCCAGCAGCCGGACAGGTTCGGCTATGGCTTTCTTT.

This chain connects TRBV6-6 to TRBJ1-5; D unresolved. This CDR3 is built from 12 residues. CDR1 and CDR2 from the germline V gene are MNHNY and SVGAGI (reference sequence). V lost 2 bases to trimming and J lost 8 bases, with 7 bases between them. CDR3 DNA sequence: TGTGCCAGCAGTTACCCTCTTGAGCCCCAGCATTTT. This translates into CASSYPLEPQHF.

This chain joins TRBV11-2 and TRBJ2-1, with 7 bases identical to TRBD1. Trimming cost V 4 bases and J 6 bases; bases outside gene matches: 3. The germline CDR1 and CDR2 sequences are SGHAT and FQNNGV. CDR3 size: 13 residues. CDR3 coding DNA: TGTGCCAGCAGCTCCGACAGGGCCAATGAGCAGTTCTTC. Translated, it gives CASSSDRANEQFF.

The CDR3 bases are TGTGCCAGCAGCCCAAGAAGCGGGGAGCAAGATACGCAGTATTTT. It encodes CASSPRSGEQDTQYF. The chain combines TRBV5-4 with TRBJ2-3; 7 nucleotides match TRBD2. Germline CDR1 reads SGHNT; CDR2 reads YYREEE (reference sequence). V lost 4 bases, J lost 5 bases, and 10 bases stayed unmatched. The CDR3 is 15 amino acids.

CDR3 nucleotide sequence: TGTGCCTGGAGGGTTCCGGGAAATTCACCCCTCCACTTT. As protein: CAWRVPGNSPLHF. The rearrangement joins TRBV30 to TRBJ1-6; no firm D call. The CDR3 has 13 amino acids. Trimming left V 3 bases short and J 7 bases short, with 10 bases between. Germline V gene sequence: CDR1 GTSNPN, CDR2 SVGIG (reference sequence).

The chain couples TRBV19 to TRBJ1-6; TRBD1 is a possible D gene (6 bases). Germline CDR1 and CDR2: LNHDA and SQIVND (reference sequence). Trimming shortened V by 6 bases and J by 1 base, and 13 bases separated the two germline ends. The CDR3 consists of 16 residues. CDR3 in amino acids: CASRTGFRSYNSPLHF. CDR3 bases: TGTGCCAGTAGAACAGGGTTTCGATCCTATAATTCACCCCTCCACTTT.

This sequence joins TRBV5-4 and TRBJ2-2; the match to TRBD2 covers 7 bases. Germline V gene lookup returns CDR1 SGHNT and CDR2 YYREEE (reference sequence). V lost 2 bases, J lost 0 bases, and 7 bases stayed unmatched. This CDR3 is 17 amino acids long. CDR3 bases: TGTGCCAGCAGCTTAGCCAGCGGGAATACGAACACCGGGGAGCTGTTTTTT. Translated: CASSLASGNTNTGELFF. The whole variable domain, filled in from reference TRBV5-4 and TRBJ2-2, reads ETGVTQSPTHLIKTRGQQVTLRCSSQSGHNTVSWYQQALGQGPQFIFQYYREEENGRGNFPPRFSGLQFPNYSSELNVNALELDDSALYLCASSLASGNTNTGELFFGEGSRLTVL.

CDR3 in DNA: TGTGCCAGCAGCCGAATCCAACTAGCCCAGGCTAGCACAGATACGCAGTATTTT. Translating gives CASSRIQLAQASTDTQYF. This sequence joins TRBV11-2 and TRBJ2-3, with D maybe TRBD2 (6 bases). From germline, CDR1 is SGHAT and CDR2 FQNNGV. The CDR3 loop spans 18 amino acids. V lost 5 bases to trimming and J lost 0 bases, with 21 bases between them.

This clone was counted a few times. The chain recombines TRBV6-2 or TRBV6-3 with TRBJ1-5; the D gene is possibly TRBD1 (5 bases). Trimming cost V 5 bases and J 2 bases, with 16 bases left between them. This CDR3 is built from 16 residues. Germline V lookup: CDR1 MNHEY, CDR2 SVGEGT. The CDR3 sequence: CASSPRQFSGNQPQHF. For the CDR3, the DNA is TGTGCCAGCAGTCCGCGACAGTTCAGTGGCAATCAGCCCCAGCATTTT.

The V gene is TRBV7-2, the J gene TRBJ2-1, with D perhaps TRBD1 (6 bases). Germline CDR1 is SGHTA and CDR2 is FQGNSA. Trimming cost V 4 bases and J 2 bases, with 12 bases left between them. The CDR3 length is 15 residues. The CDR3 region has the DNA TGTGCCAGCAGCTCTGGCTGGGGGCCCTACAATGAGCAGTTCTTC. Protein sequence: CASSSGWGPYNEQFF.

The chain uses TRBV6-2 or TRBV6-3 and TRBJ2-5; 9 bases agree with TRBD2. Per the germline V gene, CDR1 is MNHEY and CDR2 is SVGEGT. V lost 5 bases to trimming and J lost 8 bases; unmatched junction nucleotides: 15. The CDR3 has 16 amino acids. The CDR3 coding sequence is TGTGCCAGCAGTCCCCTGGCGGGGGGGCTTCTTCGAACCCAGTACTTC. Translating it yields CASSPLAGGLLRTQYF.

This clone came up a few times. The chain recombines TRBV5-6 with TRBJ2-1; 8 nucleotides align to TRBD1. V shed 4 bases and J 10 bases; nucleotides not matched to a gene: 7. Germline V gives CDR1 SGHDT, CDR2 YYEEEE. This CDR3 contains 13 residues. For the CDR3, the DNA is TGTGCCAGCAGCAATGACAGGGGCGGAGAGCAGTTCTTC. Translating gives CASSNDRGGEQFF.

The V gene is TRBV3-1 (or the pseudogene TRBV3-2), the J gene TRBJ1-2, with D tentatively TRBD1 (6 bases). CDR3 length: 13 amino acids. V was clipped by 1 base and J by 6 bases, with 9 bases between them. Per germline, CDR1 LGHDT and CDR2 YNNKEL (reference sequence). The CDR3 region has the DNA TGTGCCAGCAGCCAAGGACAGGACAATGGCTACACCTTC. This codes for CASSQGQDNGYTF.

The rearrangement links TRBV7-2 to TRBJ2-7, with D tentatively TRBD1 (5 bases). The CDR3 covers 14 residues. The germline V gene has CDR1 SGHTA and CDR2 FQGNSA. V was cut by 0 bases and J by 7 bases, with 13 bases left in between. The CDR3 spells CASSLAGGAEEQYF. In DNA form, the CDR3 reads TGTGCCAGCAGCTTAGCGGGTGGGGCGGAGGAGCAGTACTTC.

Note on this clone: Compared with germline, one end of the junction differs, possibly owing to a read error. This chain connects TRBV7-7 to TRBJ2-1; weak D call: TRBD1 (6 bases). CDR1 is SSHAT, CDR2 FNYEAQ, per germline (reference sequence). This CDR3 is 14 amino acids long. The CDR3 sequence is CASSPLRGRDEQFF. In DNA form, the CDR3 reads TGTGCTAGCAGCCCCCTCAGGGGTAGGGATGAGCAGTTCTTC.

V is TRBV3-1 (or the pseudogene TRBV3-2) and J is TRBJ1-1; 10 bases map to TRBD1. With 4 bases clipped from V and 1 base from J, the junction kept 0 bases outside the gene matches. The CDR3 has 14 residues. Germline CDR1 is LGHDT and CDR2 is YNNKEL (reference sequence). CDR3 nucleotides: TGTGCCAGCAGCCGGGACAGGGGGAACACTGAAGCTTTCTTT. Encoded protein: CASSRDRGNTEAFF.

In regard to this clone: Germline is not matched at one junction end, which may reflect a read error. This rearrangement joins TRBV7-7 to TRBJ1-3; a possible D gene is TRBD1 (5 bases). The CDR3 is made up of 15 amino acids. The germline CDR1 and CDR2 sequences are SSHAT and FNYEAQ (reference sequence). CDR3 in DNA: TGTGCTAGCAGCGCAGACCCAGGGTCTGGAAACACCATATATTTT. It specifies CASSADPGSGNTIYF.

The chain is built from TRBV27 and TRBJ1-2; D gene ambiguous. The germline CDR1 and CDR2 sequences are MNHEY and SMNVEV (reference sequence). The CDR3 spans 16 residues. The V gene lost 2 bases and the J gene lost 0 bases, with 13 bases spanning the gap. This CDR3 is CASSLGDGEPNYGYTF. The CDR3 DNA follows: TGTGCCAGCAGTTTAGGCGATGGGGAGCCTAACTATGGCTACACCTTC.

The chain is built from TRBV3-1 (or the pseudogene TRBV3-2) and TRBJ1-2; TRBD1 agrees at 10 bases. With 1 base clipped from V and 3 bases from J, the junction kept 8 bases outside the gene matches. The CDR3 length is 17 residues. Germline V lookup: CDR1 LGHDT, CDR2 YNNKEL (reference sequence). In DNA, the CDR3 is TGTGCCAGCAGCCAAGTTGTTAGACAGGGGGCGGACTATGGCTACACCTTC. It specifies CASSQVVRQGADYGYTF.

This clone was recorded a few times. J is TRBJ2-5 and V is TRBV4-1; 7 bases are shared with TRBD2. V was pared by 0 bases and J by 5 bases, with 12 bases of the junction left unmatched. Germline V gene data show CDR1 as MGHRA and CDR2 as YSYEKL. This CDR3 contains 17 residues. For the CDR3, the DNA is TGCGCCAGCAGCCAAGATGGAAGGCGGGAGATGTCGGAGACCCAGTACTTC. It yields the protein CASSQDGRREMSETQYF.

The rearrangement links TRBV19 to TRBJ1-2; possibly TRBD1 for D (5 bases). Germline V lookup: CDR1 LNHDA, CDR2 SQIVND (reference sequence). V was shortened by 5 bases and J by 2 bases, with 9 bases between the two germline ends. The CDR3 is 13 residues long. The DNA for the CDR3 is TGTGCCAGTAGTGCAGGGCGGAACTATGGCTACACCTTC. Protein sequence: CASSAGRNYGYTF. Supplemented by reference TRBV19 and TRBJ1-2, the full variable domain reads DGGITQSPKYLFRKEGQNVTLSCEQNLNHDAMYWYRQDPGQGLRLIYYSQIVNDFQKGDIAEGYSVSREKKESFPLTVTSAQKNPTAFYLCASSAGRNYGYTFGSGTRLTVV.

The chain combines TRBV9 with TRBJ2-5, with TRBD2 matching 13 bases. V was pared by 5 bases and J by 5 bases, with 6 bases of the junction left unmatched. CDR3 length: 15 amino acids. CDR1 and CDR2 (germline): SGDLS, YYNGEE. This CDR3 is CASSTSGGARETQYF. CDR3 bases: TGTGCCAGCAGTACTAGCGGGGGGGCTCGGGAGACCCAGTACTTC.

The gene calls are TRBV7-3 and TRBJ2-7; 11 bases line up with TRBD1. Germline assignment: CDR1 SGHTA and CDR2 FQGTGA. J was trimmed by 6 bases and V by 5 bases; bases with no gene match: 6. The CDR3 is 14 amino acids. The CDR3 DNA reads as TGTGCCAGCAGCCCACCGGGACAGGGGGTCGAGCAGTACTTC. This codes for CASSPPGQGVEQYF. Complete variable domain (other parts from reference TRBV7-3 and TRBJ2-7): GAGVSQTPSNKVTEKGKYVELRCDPISGHTALYWYRQSLGQGPEFLIYFQGTGAADDSGLPNDRFFAVRPEGSVSTLKIQRTERGDSAVYLCASSPPGQGVEQYFGPGTRLTVT.

The chain carries TRBV28 and TRBJ1-5; D is ambiguous. This CDR3 has 16 amino acids. Trimming pared 2 bases from V and 3 bases from J, leaving 14 bases between. Germline lookup yields CDR1 MDHEN and CDR2 SYDVKM. In nucleotides, the CDR3 is TGTGCCAGCAGTTTAATGTCCTACAGCTCCAATCAGCCCCAGCATTTT. Its protein product is CASSLMSYSSNQPQHF. Combining the CDR3 with reference TRBV28 and TRBJ1-5 gives the whole variable domain DVKVTQSSRYLVKRTGEKVFLECVQDMDHENMFWYRQDPGLGLRLIYFSYDVKMKEKGDIPEGYSVSREKKERFSLILESASTNQTSMYLCASSLMSYSSNQPQHFGDGTRLSIL.

V gene TRBV20-1 combines with J gene TRBJ2-1; D may be TRBD1 (6 bases). The CDR3 contains 12 residues. The germline CDR1 and CDR2 sequences are DFQATT and SNEGSKA (reference sequence). Trimming pared 3 bases from V and 6 bases from J, leaving 9 bases between. As DNA, the CDR3 is TGCAGTGCTAGTACAGGGTCCAATGAGCAGTTCTTC. This encodes CSASTGSNEQFF.

Many counts were recorded for this clone. This rearrangement joins TRBV4-2 to TRBJ2-2; 9 positions agree with TRBD2. This CDR3 comprises 16 residues. Trimming removed 4 bases from V and 3 bases from J; junction bases left unmatched: 6. The germline V gene encodes CDR1 LGHNA and CDR2 YNFKEQ. This CDR3 is CASSRISGSDTGELFF. CDR3 coding DNA: TGTGCCAGCAGCCGGATTAGCGGGAGTGACACCGGGGAGCTGTTTTTT.

This clone has only one observation. The gene calls are TRBV11-3 and TRBJ2-3; tentative D call: TRBD1 (6 bases). The CDR3 consists of 13 residues. From germline, CDR1 is SGHNT and CDR2 YENEEA. Trimming took 2 bases from V and 3 from J, leaving 6 bases between them. The DNA of the CDR3 is TGTGCCAGCAGCTTAACAGGGACAGATACGCAGTATTTT. It translates to CASSLTGTDTQYF.